The 26 T cell receptor beta chains presented below share a single source sample, sequenced in a study of technical replicates of blood from several donors (dated by TCRdb to the late 2010s). Libraries were built with the immunoSEQ multiplex PCR assay. TCRdb provides this immuneACCESS table in a form limited to in-frame rearrangements. Some clones are lacking; in checked studies, under half of them reflect an unresolved V gene, and why the rest are absent is not known. This sample has approximately 87,000 clones in its table, and roughly 94% of those were observed once. Of the sample, roughly 0.26% is held by the ten largest clones. Sequencing was carried out using T cells isolated from PBMCs. Receptors originate from a human donor in good health.

The J gene is TRBJ1-3, the V gene TRBV29-1; D remains unclear. The length of the CDR3 is 11 residues. V lost 6 bases to trimming and J lost 4 bases, with 7 bases between them. CDR1 and CDR2 (germline): SQVTM, ANQGSEA. CDR3 amino acids: CSVGKGNTIYF. CDR3 in DNA: TGCAGCGTGGGCAAAGGAAACACCATATATTTT.

The J gene is TRBJ2-2, the V gene TRBV5-4; the match to TRBD1 covers 9 bases. The germline CDR1 and CDR2 sequences are SGHNT and YYREEE (reference sequence). The trim removed 0 bases at V and 6 bases at J, leaving 3 bases unmatched. This CDR3 has 15 amino acids. DNA of the CDR3: TGTGCCAGCAGCTTGGGGGGGACAGGGTCCGGGGAGCTGTTTTTT. Translated, it gives CASSLGGTGSGELFF.

The chain joins TRBV5-1 to TRBJ2-2; D is undetermined. CDR1 is SGHRS and CDR2 is YFSETQ in the germline V gene. Between the trimmed V and J ends, which lost 5 bases and 0 bases, there was a span of 11 bases. The length of the CDR3 is 15 residues. As DNA, the CDR3 is TGCGCCAGCAGTCCGTTAGCCTCGAACACCGGGGAGCTGTTTTTT. Translating gives CASSPLASNTGELFF.

This clone appeared a single time. The genes are TRBV5-1 and TRBJ2-7; 8 bases line up with TRBD2. Germline CDR1 and CDR2: SGHRS and YFSETQ. J gave up 3 bases and V 0 bases, and 5 bases lay outside the gene matches. CDR3 length: 15 residues. CDR3 bases: TGCGCCAGCAGCTTGGTCGCCAGCGGGAGCTACGAGCAGTACTTC. Protein sequence: CASSLVASGSYEQYF.

The V and J genes are TRBV7-2 and TRBJ2-7; 9 bases align to TRBD2. CDR1 SGHTA and CDR2 FQGNSA come from the germline V gene. V lost 1 base, J lost 6 bases, and 7 bases stayed unmatched. There are 15 residues in the CDR3. The DNA of the CDR3 is TGTGCCAGCAGCTTAGTTCGCCTAGCGGGATTCGAGCAGTACTTC. Translation gives CASSLVRLAGFEQYF.

The chain employs TRBV6-5 and TRBJ1-1; D unclear. Between the trimmed V and J ends, which lost 4 bases and 0 bases, there was a span of 9 bases. CDR1 is MNHEY and CDR2 is SVGAGI in the germline V gene. The CDR3 length is 14 residues. The CDR3 DNA follows: TGTGCCAGCAGTTTTGCAGGAATGAACACTGAAGCTTTCTTT. Translation gives CASSFAGMNTEAFF.

The rearrangement uses TRBV7-9 and TRBJ1-1; D is perhaps TRBD1 (5 bases). Germline assignment: CDR1 SEHNR and CDR2 FQNEAQ (reference sequence). Trimming took 5 bases from V and 6 from J, leaving 19 bases between them. The length of the CDR3 is 15 residues. The CDR3 sequence: CASSPTLTESAEAFF. The CDR3 DNA sequence: TGTGCCAGCAGCCCGACCCTGACAGAAAGCGCTGAAGCTTTCTTT.

The J gene is TRBJ1-3, the V gene TRBV15, with D maybe TRBD1 (5 bases). The V end was cut by 0 bases, the J end by 0 bases, with 24 bases between. Germline loops: CDR1 LNHNV, CDR2 YYDKDF (reference sequence). CDR3 length: 21 residues. DNA for the CDR3: TGTGCCACCAGCAGAGAACCTAAGACGGACATCCAGGACGGCTCTGGAAACACCATATATTTT. It translates to CATSREPKTDIQDGSGNTIYF.

The table lists this clone with a count of one. This chain joins TRBV11-2 and TRBJ2-7, with a possible D match to TRBD2 (6 bases). The CDR3 length is 15 residues. Trimming cost V 3 bases and J 5 bases, with 17 bases left between them. Germline V lookup: CDR1 SGHAT, CDR2 FQNNGV. CDR3 coding DNA: TGTGCCAGCAGCTTTATTTATCCGACGGGAGACGAGCAGTACTTC. The encoded protein is CASSFIYPTGDEQYF.

This clone has just one count. The chain joins TRBV28 to TRBJ1-2, with 8 bases aligning to TRBD1. The CDR3 extends over 14 amino acids. V shed 1 base, J shed 4 bases, and the junction held 2 bases outside the gene matches. The V gene's germline CDR1 is MDHEN and CDR2 SYDVKM. The CDR3 DNA reads as TGTGCCAGCAGTTTATCGACAGGGGCCTATGGCTACACCTTC. It is translated as CASSLSTGAYGYTF.

The chain combines TRBV29-1 with TRBJ1-1; D unresolved. The germline V gene encodes CDR1 SQVTM and CDR2 ANQGSEA. The CDR3 length is 14 residues. The V gene lost 8 bases and the J gene lost 3 bases, with 19 bases spanning the gap. CDR3 protein: CSLWVPQVDTEAFF. CDR3 nucleotides: TGCAGCCTTTGGGTTCCTCAGGTGGACACTGAAGCTTTCTTT.

V and J are TRBV19 and TRBJ1-5, with D perhaps matching TRBD1 (5 bases). V was clipped by 8 bases and J by 4 bases, with 12 bases between them. Per the germline V gene, CDR1 is LNHDA and CDR2 is SQIVND (reference sequence). The CDR3 has 13 residues. CDR3 sequence reads: CASRVQGNQPQHF. DNA for the CDR3: TGTGCCAGTCGCGTTCAGGGTAATCAGCCCCAGCATTTT. The whole variable domain, remainder taken from reference TRBV19 and TRBJ1-5, is DGGITQSPKYLFRKEGQNVTLSCEQNLNHDAMYWYRQDPGQGLRLIYYSQIVNDFQKGDIAEGYSVSREKKESFPLTVTSAQKNPTAFYLCASRVQGNQPQHFGDGTRLSIL.

The chain carries TRBV18 and TRBJ1-4; TRBD1 agrees at 7 bases. The trim removed 0 bases at V and 5 bases at J, leaving 6 bases unmatched. Germline CDR1 is KGHSH and CDR2 is LQKENI. CDR3 size: 16 residues. CDR3: CASSPPRGGGNEKLFF. In DNA form, the CDR3 reads TGTGCCAGCTCACCACCGAGAGGGGGCGGAAATGAAAAACTGTTTTTT.

Concerning this clone: Other nucleotide sequences in the sample specify the same CDR3. V is TRBV11-3 and J is TRBJ2-1; 7 nucleotides agree with TRBD2. V trimming: 1 base; J trimming: 7 bases; junction bases outside the gene matches: 1. CDR1 is SGHNT, CDR2 YENEEA, per germline. The CDR3 is made up of 13 amino acids. For the CDR3, the DNA is TGTGCCAGCAGCTTAGGACTAGCAAATGAGCAGTTCTTC. Translation gives CASSLGLANEQFF.

In this sample, this clone turned up once. The rearrangement links TRBV7-9 to TRBJ2-2, with 8 nucleotides matching TRBD2. After removal of 1 base from V and 6 bases from J, the junction contained 10 bases not matched to a gene. In germline, CDR1 is SEHNR, CDR2 FQNEAQ (reference sequence). This CDR3 spans 17 amino acids. CDR3 loop: CASSLGEAGVSAGELFF. The DNA of the CDR3 is TGTGCCAGCAGCTTAGGGGAAGCGGGAGTAAGCGCCGGGGAGCTGTTTTTT.

This chain links TRBV6-6 with TRBJ2-7; tentatively, D is TRBD2 (5 bases). V lost 6 bases and J lost 4, with 16 bases in between. Germline V gives CDR1 MNHNY, CDR2 SVGAGI (reference sequence). The CDR3 length is 14 residues. The CDR3 coding sequence is TGTGCCAGCAGCCTATCGGGGAAATGGTACGAGCAGTACTTC. Its translation is CASSLSGKWYEQYF.

In nucleotides, the CDR3 is TGTGCCTGGAGTGTTTCGGGGGGCGCTGACTATGGCTACACCTTC. Its protein product is CAWSVSGGADYGYTF. The rearrangement links TRBV30 to TRBJ1-2; D may be TRBD1 (6 bases). The CDR3 sequence is 15 residues long. V was pared by 0 bases and J by 3 bases, with 14 bases between. Germline assignment: CDR1 GTSNPN and CDR2 SVGIG (reference sequence).

The CDR3 nucleotides are TGCGCCAGCAGCTTGCCCGGACTAGCGGGAGTCTACGAGCAGTACTTC. As protein: CASSLPGLAGVYEQYF. V gene TRBV5-1 combines with J gene TRBJ2-7, with TRBD2 identical over 13 bases. Germline loops: CDR1 SGHRS, CDR2 YFSETQ. There are 16 residues in the CDR3. The J segment lost 3 bases and the V segment lost 1 base, leaving 4 bases of the junction unmatched.

V and J are TRBV5-4 and TRBJ2-3, with a tentative D call TRBD2 (6 bases). Trimming removed 0 bases from V and 0 bases from J, with 14 bases in between. This CDR3 spans 17 amino acids. Germline values: CDR1 SGHNT, CDR2 YYREEE (reference sequence). CDR3 nucleotides: TGTGCCAGCAGCTTGGTCGGGCCAGCGGGCAGCACAGATACGCAGTATTTT. This codes for CASSLVGPAGSTDTQYF.

This clone was observed once. This rearrangement joins TRBV7-8 to TRBJ1-4; D possibly corresponds to TRBD1 (6 bases). Germline V gene sequence: CDR1 SGHVS, CDR2 FQNEAQ. V lost 3 bases to trimming and J lost 5 bases, with 10 bases between them. This CDR3 comprises 14 residues. CDR3 protein: CASSFAGANEKLFF. The CDR3 bases are TGTGCCAGCAGCTTTGCAGGGGCGAATGAAAAACTGTTTTTT. The full variable domain, rest sourced from reference TRBV7-8 and TRBJ1-4, is GAGVSQSPRYKVAKRGQDVALRCDPISGHVSLFWYQQALGQGPEFLTYFQNEAQLDKSGLPSDRFFAERPEGSVSTLKIQRTQQEDSAVYLCASSFAGANEKLFFGSGTQLSVL.

The chain uses TRBV7-6 and TRBJ1-1; D not certain. V shed 4 bases and J shed 11 bases, with 14 bases lying between them. The CDR3 extends over 12 amino acids. Germline V CDR1 and CDR2: SGHVS, FNYEAQ. The chain's CDR3 is CASSSGDGGAFF. The CDR3 nucleotides are TGTGCCAGCAGCTCTGGGGATGGCGGGGCTTTCTTT.

The chain recombines TRBV6-1 with TRBJ1-5, with D possibly matching TRBD1 (5 bases). This CDR3 is built from 17 residues. Per the germline V gene, CDR1 is MNHNS and CDR2 is SASEGT. V lost 0 bases and J lost 1, with 13 bases in between. CDR3 amino acids: CASSEAPGTRSNQPQHF. In nucleotides, the CDR3 is TGTGCCAGCAGTGAAGCTCCCGGGACTAGGAGCAATCAGCCCCAGCATTTT.

This chain links TRBV19 with TRBJ1-4; D is perhaps TRBD1 (5 bases). V shed 9 bases and J shed 8 bases, with 16 bases lying between them. CDR1 is LNHDA, CDR2 SQIVND, per germline (reference sequence). The CDR3 length is 13 residues. CDR3 region: CASRPSPGEKLFF. The CDR3 bases are TGTGCCAGCCGGCCTTCCCCAGGGGAAAAACTGTTTTTT. The entire variable domain, with the rest obtained from reference TRBV19 and TRBJ1-4, is as follows: DGGITQSPKYLFRKEGQNVTLSCEQNLNHDAMYWYRQDPGQGLRLIYYSQIVNDFQKGDIAEGYSVSREKKESFPLTVTSAQKNPTAFYLCASRPSPGEKLFFGSGTQLSVL.

This chain connects TRBV28 to TRBJ2-4; a weak D match, TRBD2 (5 bases). The CDR3 length is 16 residues. Germline CDR1 MDHEN, CDR2 SYDVKM. Trimming took 6 bases from V and 3 from J, leaving 18 bases between them. CDR3 in amino acids: CASSRIWGVLKNIQYF. For the CDR3, the DNA is TGTGCCAGCAGCCGTATCTGGGGAGTCCTCAAAAACATTCAGTACTTC.

The CDR3 here is CASSISTETYEQYF. Here the CDR3 DNA reads TGTGCCAGCAGCATATCGACGGAGACGTACGAGCAGTACTTC. The chain employs TRBV13 and TRBJ2-7; D remains ambiguous. Deletions cut 5 bases from V and 4 bases from J, with 15 bases between. CDR3 size: 14 residues. Germline V gene sequence: CDR1 PRHDT, CDR2 FYEKMQ (reference sequence).

This rearrangement joins TRBV21-1 to TRBJ2-1; the tabulated D call, TRBD2, remains unverified against the DNA. TRBV21-1 is flagged as a pseudogene. This CDR3 is 20 amino acids long. CDR3 sequence reads: CASSGRRLQTKKPPYNEQFF. As DNA, the CDR3 is TGTGCCAGCAGCGGCAGGAGGCTCCAAACCAAAAAGCCGCCCTACAATGAGCAGTTCTTC.